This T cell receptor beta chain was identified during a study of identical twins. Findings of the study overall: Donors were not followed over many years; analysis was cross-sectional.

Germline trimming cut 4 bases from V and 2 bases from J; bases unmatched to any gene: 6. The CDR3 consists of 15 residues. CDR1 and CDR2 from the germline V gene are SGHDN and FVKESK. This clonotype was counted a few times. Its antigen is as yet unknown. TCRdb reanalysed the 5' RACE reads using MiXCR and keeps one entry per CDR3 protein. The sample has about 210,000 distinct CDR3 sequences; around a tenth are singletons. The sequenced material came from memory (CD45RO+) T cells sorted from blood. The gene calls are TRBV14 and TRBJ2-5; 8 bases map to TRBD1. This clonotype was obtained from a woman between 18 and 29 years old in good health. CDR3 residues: CASSPLRTGQETQYF. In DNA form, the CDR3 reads TGTGCCAGCAGCCCCCTACGGACAGGGCAAGAGACCCAGTACTTC. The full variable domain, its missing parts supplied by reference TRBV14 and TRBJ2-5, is EAGVTQFPSHSVIEKGQTVTLRCDPISGHDNLYWYRRVMGKEIKFLLHFVKESKQDESGMPNNRFLAERTGGTYSTLKVQPAELEDSGVYFCASSPLRTGQETQYFGPGTRLLVL.